This is a list of T cell receptor beta chains from one sample in a study of graft-versus-host responses after intestinal transplantation. No antigen is known for these receptors. The protocol was immunoSEQ multiplex PCR, while the TCRdb copy is restricted to in-frame clones and leaves out a portion. The repertoire holds 150,000 or so clones, with nearly 95% as singletons. Sequencing was performed on unstimulated CD4+ T cells sorted from spleen or lymph node cells, taken before intestinal transplant. The receptors were sampled from a human donor who received an intestinal transplant. CDR3s include the opening cysteine and the closing phenylalanine or tryptophan. A clone size is listed for some rows: how often the clone was seen (once, few, many), or a class if it is expanded.

TRBJ1-1 | TRBV5-1 | NA | CASSLDNTEAFF
TRBJ2-7 | TRBV11-3 | NA | CASSFTSGRGEQYF
TRBJ2-1 | TRBV6-5 | few | CASSYQYFNEQFF
TRBJ1-2 | TRBV28 | NA | CASSSGQDYYGYTF
TRBJ2-5 | TRBV7-2 | NA | CASSSTLLAGGETQYF
TRBJ2-3 | TRBV28 | NA | CASSEQGGGTDTQYF
TRBJ2-7 | TRBV10-2 | NA | CASSESGSVARKTQYF
TRBJ1-1 | TRBV4-1 | NA | CASSQNRVGTEAFF
TRBJ2-7 | TRBV18 | NA | CASSPPSGRISYEQYF
TRBJ1-5 | TRBV2 | NA | CAEGGGVSNQPQHF
TRBJ2-7 | TRBV19 | NA | CASSVRDSNYEQYF
TRBJ2-5 | TRBV6-6 | NA | CASSYLPQETQYF
TRBJ1-5 | TRBV6-5 | once | CASRGPGYQPQHF
TRBJ2-7 | TRBV19 | NA | CASSPLKGGASVYEQYF
TRBJ2-7 | TRBV19 | NA | CASSGKDRPWGEQYF
TRBJ2-1 | TRBV28 | NA | CASRLRTGTGGLISSYNEQFF
TRBJ1-3 | TRBV5-5 | NA | CASTFDPGAGNTIYF
TRBJ2-1 | TRBV9 | NA | CASSGRMSLAGSSYNEQFF
TRBJ2-3 | TRBV18 | NA | CASSPPLRVSTDTQYF
TRBJ2-5 | TRBV6-1 | NA | CASRQVPQETQYF
TRBJ1-4 | TRBV19 | few | CASSTVREKLFF
TRBJ2-3 | TRBV5-1 | NA | CASSLSPGQGDTQYF
TRBJ2-1 | TRBV5-1 | NA | CASSFILAGGPNEQFF
TRBJ2-3 | TRBV5-4 | NA | CASSKQGRLAGGQGTDTQYF
TRBJ2-7 | TRBV11-2 | NA | CASSPPRLLYEQYF
TRBJ2-6 | TRBV7-2 | NA | CASSYRPRGSGANVLTF
TRBJ1-5 | TRBV5-5 | NA | CASSSGEASNQPQHF
TRBJ2-7 | TRBV27 | NA | CASRSWAAGVWNEQYF
TRBJ2-1 | TRBV28 | NA | CASSLLLRQFF
TRBJ2-1 | TRBV7-2 | NA | CASSLVTLAPSYNEQFF
TRBJ2-1 | TRBV7-3 | NA | CASSLTRAAYNEQFF
TRBJ2-5 | TRBV11-2 | NA | CASSPGLQETQYF
TRBJ1-2 | TRBV10-3 | NA | CAISALPRQGNYGYTF
TRBJ1-2 | TRBV29-1 | NA | CSVGADNYGYTF
TRBJ1-2 | TRBV28 | NA | CASSSLRTGIYGYTF
TRBJ2-7 | TRBV6-1 | NA | CASSEGLAVRVYEQYF
TRBJ2-7 | TRBV18 | NA | CASSPTSGPSYEQYF
TRBJ1-1 | TRBV28 | NA | CASSLRGLSTEAFF
TRBJ2-7 | TRBV4-1 | NA | CASSQVGTGDSHEQYF
TRBJ1-1 | TRBV5-1 | NA | CASSLNVANTEAFF
TRBJ2-3 | TRBV28 | NA | CASRLAGGGMLDTQYF
TRBJ2-5 | TRBV28 | NA | CASSFKLAGIQETQYF
TRBJ1-2 | TRBV6-5 | NA | CASSYGGLTGYGYTF
TRBJ2-7 | TRBV4-2 | NA | CASSHPYEAGASYEQYF
TRBJ2-7 | TRBV11-2 | NA | CASSFRTPQTTGGGYEQYF
TRBJ1-2 | TRBV19 | NA | CASSRRQGVNYGYTF
TRBJ2-7 | TRBV5-1 | NA | CASSLVGKGSYEQYF
TRBJ2-3 | TRBV18 | NA | CASSPLGDTQYF
TRBJ2-5 | TRBV18 | NA | CASSAPMETQYF
TRBJ1-4 | TRBV4-1 | NA | CASSLGQGSEKLFF
TRBJ1-2 | TRBV9 | NA | CASSVEGFPRGVTF
TRBJ2-3 | TRBV19 | once | CASSRHTDTQYF
TRBJ2-2 | TRBV27 | NA | CASSLLGQRRELFF
TRBJ1-4 | TRBV19 | NA | CASSITSGQGYEKLFF
TRBJ2-7 | TRBV21-1 | few | CASSKPGQGYEQYF
TRBJ2-1 | TRBV7-2 | NA | CASSLRATRGSYNEQFF
TRBJ2-7 | TRBV6-1 | NA | CATVDRLSYEQYF